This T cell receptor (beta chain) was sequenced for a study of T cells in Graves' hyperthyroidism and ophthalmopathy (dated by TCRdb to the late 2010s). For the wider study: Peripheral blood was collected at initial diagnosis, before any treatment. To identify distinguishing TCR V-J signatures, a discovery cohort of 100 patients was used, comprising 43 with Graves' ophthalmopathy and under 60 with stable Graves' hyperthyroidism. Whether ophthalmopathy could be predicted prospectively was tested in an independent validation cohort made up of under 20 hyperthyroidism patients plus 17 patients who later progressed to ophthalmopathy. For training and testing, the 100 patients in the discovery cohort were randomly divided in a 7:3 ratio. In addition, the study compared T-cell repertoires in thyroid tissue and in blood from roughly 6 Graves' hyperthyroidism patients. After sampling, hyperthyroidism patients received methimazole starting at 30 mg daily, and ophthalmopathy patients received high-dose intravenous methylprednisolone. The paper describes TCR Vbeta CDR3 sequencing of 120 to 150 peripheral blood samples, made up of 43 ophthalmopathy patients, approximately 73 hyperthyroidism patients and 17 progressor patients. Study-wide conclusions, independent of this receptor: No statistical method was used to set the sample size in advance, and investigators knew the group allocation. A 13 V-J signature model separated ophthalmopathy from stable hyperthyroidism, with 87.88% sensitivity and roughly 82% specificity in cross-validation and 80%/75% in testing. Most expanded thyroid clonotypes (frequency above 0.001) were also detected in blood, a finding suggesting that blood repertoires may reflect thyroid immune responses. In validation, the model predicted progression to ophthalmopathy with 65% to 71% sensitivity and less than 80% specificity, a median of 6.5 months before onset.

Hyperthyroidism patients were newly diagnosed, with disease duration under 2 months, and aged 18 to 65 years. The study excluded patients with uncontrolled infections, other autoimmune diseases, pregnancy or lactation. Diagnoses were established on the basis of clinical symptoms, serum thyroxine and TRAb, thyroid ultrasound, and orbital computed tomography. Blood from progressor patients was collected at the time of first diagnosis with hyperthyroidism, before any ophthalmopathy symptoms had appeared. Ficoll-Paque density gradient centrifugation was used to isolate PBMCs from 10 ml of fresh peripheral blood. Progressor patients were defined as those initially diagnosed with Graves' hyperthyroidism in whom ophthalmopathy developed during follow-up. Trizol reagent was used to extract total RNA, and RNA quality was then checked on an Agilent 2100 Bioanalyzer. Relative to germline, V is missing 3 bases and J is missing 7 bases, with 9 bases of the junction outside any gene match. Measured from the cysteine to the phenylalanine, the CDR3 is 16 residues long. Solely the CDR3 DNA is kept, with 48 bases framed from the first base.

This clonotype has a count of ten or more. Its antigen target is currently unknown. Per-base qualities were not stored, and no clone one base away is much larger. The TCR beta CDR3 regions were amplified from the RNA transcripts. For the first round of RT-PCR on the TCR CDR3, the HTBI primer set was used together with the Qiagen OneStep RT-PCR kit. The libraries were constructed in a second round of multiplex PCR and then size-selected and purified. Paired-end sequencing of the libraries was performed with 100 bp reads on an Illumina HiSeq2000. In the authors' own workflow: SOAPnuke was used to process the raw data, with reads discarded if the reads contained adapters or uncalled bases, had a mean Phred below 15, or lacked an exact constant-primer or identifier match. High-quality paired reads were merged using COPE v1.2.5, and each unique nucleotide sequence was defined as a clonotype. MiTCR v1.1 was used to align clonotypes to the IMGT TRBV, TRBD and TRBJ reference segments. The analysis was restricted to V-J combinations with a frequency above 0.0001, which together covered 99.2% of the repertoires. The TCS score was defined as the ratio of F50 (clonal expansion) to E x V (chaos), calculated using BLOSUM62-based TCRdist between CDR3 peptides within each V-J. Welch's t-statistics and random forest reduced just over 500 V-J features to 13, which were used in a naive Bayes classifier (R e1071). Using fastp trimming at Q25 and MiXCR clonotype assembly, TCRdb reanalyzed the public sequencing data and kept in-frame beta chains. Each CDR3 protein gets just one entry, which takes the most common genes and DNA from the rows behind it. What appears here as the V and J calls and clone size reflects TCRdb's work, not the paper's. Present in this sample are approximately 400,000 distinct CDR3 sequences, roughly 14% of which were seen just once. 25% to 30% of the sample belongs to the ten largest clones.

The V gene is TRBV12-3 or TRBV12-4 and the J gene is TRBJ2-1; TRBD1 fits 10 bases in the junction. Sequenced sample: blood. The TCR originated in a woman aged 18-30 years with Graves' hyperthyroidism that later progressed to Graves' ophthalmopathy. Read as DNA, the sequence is TGTGCCAGCAGTTTTCGGTTCACGGGACAGGGGAATGAGCAGTTCTTC. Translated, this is CASSFRFTGQGNEQFF.